This TCR beta chain is from a study of technical replicates of blood from several donors. The V end lost 0 bases, the J end lost 4 bases, and 8 bases lay between the germline ends. CDR3 length: 13 amino acids. The germline CDR1 and CDR2 sequences are SGHKS and YYEKEE (reference sequence). The repertoire was sequenced with immunoSEQ multiplex PCR; TCRdb's copy has only in-frame clones and lacks some. The profile shows tens of thousands of clones, 85% to 95% of them singletons. The TCR was taken from a human donor in good health. Some clones in this sample may be carry-over from other donors' samples. The sample consisted of PBMCs. V usage is TRBV5-5 and J usage is TRBJ2-7, with D perhaps TRBD2 (5 bases). Here the CDR3 reads CASSLDSGYEQYF. CDR3 nucleotide sequence: TGTGCCAGCAGCTTGGATTCGGGATACGAGCAGTACTTC.